This TCR beta chain was identified in a study of a mutant IDH1 vaccine in newly diagnosed glioma. Study-wide context: The therapy given earlier, which was standard therapy, consisted of radiotherapy, temozolomide, or both, and most of the patients received both.

Time point denoted: week 47, end of study. What each vaccine dose contained was 300 ug of mutant IDH1 20-mer peptide, accompanied by topical imiquimod. V gave up 1 base and J gave up 6 bases; unmatched junction bases: 9. CDR1 and CDR2 (germline): SGHVS, FQNEAQ. The CDR3 is made up of 16 amino acids. Generated by immunoSEQ multiplex PCR, the TCRdb table keeps only in-frame clones and is missing some. This sample has over 80,000 clones, with approximately 75% found just once. A word on this clone: Its cognate antigen is unknown.

The clonotype originates from a middle-aged man with glioma. The chain carries TRBV7-8 and TRBJ1-5; TRBD1 aligns across 7 bases. The input for sequencing was PBMCs, taken from a glioma patient whose treatment included an IDH1 peptide vaccine. CDR3 sequence reads: CASSLDGAGGTQPQHF. CDR3 bases: TGTGCCAGCAGCTTAGACGGGGCAGGGGGAACTCAGCCCCAGCATTTT.